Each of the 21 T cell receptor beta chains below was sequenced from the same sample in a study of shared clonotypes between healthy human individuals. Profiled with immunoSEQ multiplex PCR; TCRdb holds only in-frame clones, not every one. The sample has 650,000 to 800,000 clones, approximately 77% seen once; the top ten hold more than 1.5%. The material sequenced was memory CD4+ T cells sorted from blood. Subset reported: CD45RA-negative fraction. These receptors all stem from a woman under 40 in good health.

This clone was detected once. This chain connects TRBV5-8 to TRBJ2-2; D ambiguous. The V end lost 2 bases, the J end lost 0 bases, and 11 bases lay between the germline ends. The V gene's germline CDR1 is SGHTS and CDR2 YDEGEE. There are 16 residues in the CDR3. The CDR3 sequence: CASSLGTLANTGELFF. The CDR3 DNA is TGTGCCAGCAGCTTAGGTACGCTGGCGAACACCGGGGAGCTGTTTTTT.

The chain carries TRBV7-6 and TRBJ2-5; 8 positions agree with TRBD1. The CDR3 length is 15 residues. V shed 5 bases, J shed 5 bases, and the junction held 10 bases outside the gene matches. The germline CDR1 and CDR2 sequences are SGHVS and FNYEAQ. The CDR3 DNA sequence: TGTGCCAGCAGCATAGGACAGGGCGCACGGGAGACCCAGTACTTC. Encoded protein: CASSIGQGARETQYF.

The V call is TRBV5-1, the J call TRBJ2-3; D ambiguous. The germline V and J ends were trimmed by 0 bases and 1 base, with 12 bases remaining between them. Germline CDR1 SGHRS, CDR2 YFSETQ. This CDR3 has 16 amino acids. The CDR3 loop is CASSLAIGIGTDTQYF. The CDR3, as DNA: TGCGCCAGCAGCTTGGCCATAGGGATTGGCACAGATACGCAGTATTTT.

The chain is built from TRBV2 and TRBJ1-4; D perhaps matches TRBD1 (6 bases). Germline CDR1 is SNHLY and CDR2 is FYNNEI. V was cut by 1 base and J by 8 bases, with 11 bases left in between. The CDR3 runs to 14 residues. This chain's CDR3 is CASSEVQGNEKLFF. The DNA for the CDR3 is TGTGCCAGCAGTGAAGTTCAGGGGAACGAAAAACTGTTTTTT.

As DNA, the CDR3 is TGTGCCAGCAGCCTCGCGCAATCTGGAAACACCATATATTTT. It yields the protein CASSLAQSGNTIYF. The V and J genes are TRBV5-4 and TRBJ1-3; unclear D gene. V was clipped by 4 bases and J by 1 base, with 9 bases between them. The germline CDR1 and CDR2 sequences are SGHNT and YYREEE (reference sequence). The CDR3 covers 14 residues.

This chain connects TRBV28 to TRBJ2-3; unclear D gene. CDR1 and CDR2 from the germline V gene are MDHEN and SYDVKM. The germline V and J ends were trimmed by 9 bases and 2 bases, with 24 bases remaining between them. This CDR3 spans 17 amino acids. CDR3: CASVVAPSPWTTDTQYF. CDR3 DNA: TGTGCCAGTGTAGTCGCCCCTAGTCCCTGGACCACAGATACGCAGTATTTT.

The CDR3 reads CASSTGGTYGYTF. The CDR3 DNA sequence: TGTGCCAGCAGCACGGGGGGGACTTATGGCTACACCTTC. The chain has TRBV21-1 and TRBJ1-2. TRBV21-1 is assigned pseudogene status. The CDR3 is 13 amino acids.

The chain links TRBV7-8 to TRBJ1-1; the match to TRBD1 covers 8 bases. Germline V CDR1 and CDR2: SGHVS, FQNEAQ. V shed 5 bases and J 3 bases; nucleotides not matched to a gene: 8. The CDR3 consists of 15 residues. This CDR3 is CASSPRTGIDTEAFF. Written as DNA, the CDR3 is TGTGCCAGCAGCCCTAGGACAGGGATCGACACTGAAGCTTTCTTT.

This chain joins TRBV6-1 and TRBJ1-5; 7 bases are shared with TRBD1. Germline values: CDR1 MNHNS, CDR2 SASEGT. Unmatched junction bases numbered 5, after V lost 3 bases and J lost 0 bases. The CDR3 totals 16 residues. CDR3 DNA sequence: TGTGCCAGCAGTGACCCGGGACAGAGTAGCAATCAGCCCCAGCATTTT. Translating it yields CASSDPGQSSNQPQHF.

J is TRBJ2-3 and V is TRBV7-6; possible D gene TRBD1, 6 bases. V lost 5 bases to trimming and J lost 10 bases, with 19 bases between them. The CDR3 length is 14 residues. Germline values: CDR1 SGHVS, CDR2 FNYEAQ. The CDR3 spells CASSKWDTTAAQYF. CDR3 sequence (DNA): TGTGCCAGCAGCAAGTGGGACACCACCGCGGCGCAGTATTTT.

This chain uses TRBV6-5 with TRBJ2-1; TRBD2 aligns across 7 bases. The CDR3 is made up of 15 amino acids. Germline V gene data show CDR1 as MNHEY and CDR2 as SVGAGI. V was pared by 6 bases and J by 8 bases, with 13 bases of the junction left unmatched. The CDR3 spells CASSRRGSNIDEQFF. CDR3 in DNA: TGTGCCAGCAGCCGGCGGGGGTCTAATATAGATGAGCAGTTCTTC.

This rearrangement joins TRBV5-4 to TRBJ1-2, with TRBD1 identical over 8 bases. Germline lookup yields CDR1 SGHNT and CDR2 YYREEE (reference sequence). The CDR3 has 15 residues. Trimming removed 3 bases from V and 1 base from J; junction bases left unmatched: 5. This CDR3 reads CASSSQGGNNYGYTF. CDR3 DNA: TGTGCCAGCAGCTCACAGGGGGGAAATAACTATGGCTACACCTTC.

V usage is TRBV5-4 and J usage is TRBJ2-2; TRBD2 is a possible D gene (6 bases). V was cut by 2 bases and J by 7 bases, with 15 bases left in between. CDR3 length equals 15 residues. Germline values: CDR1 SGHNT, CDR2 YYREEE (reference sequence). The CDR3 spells CASSFGGERGGELFF. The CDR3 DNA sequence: TGTGCCAGCAGCTTTGGCGGGGAACGGGGCGGGGAGCTGTTTTTT.

The CDR3 spells CAWSVKSEVGGSGTDTQYF. For the CDR3, the DNA is TGTGCCTGGAGTGTTAAGTCCGAGGTGGGAGGATCTGGCACAGATACGCAGTATTTT. This chain links TRBV30 with TRBJ2-3, with D possibly being TRBD2 (6 bases). Germline lookup yields CDR1 GTSNPN and CDR2 SVGIG (reference sequence). V lost 0 bases and J 1 base, leaving 23 bases between the germline ends. This CDR3 has 19 residues.

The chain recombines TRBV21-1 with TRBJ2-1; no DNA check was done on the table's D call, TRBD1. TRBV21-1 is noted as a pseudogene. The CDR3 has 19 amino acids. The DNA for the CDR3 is TGTGCCAGCAGCACAAAAAGGTGGTCGGCCAGGGTCGATGTTGATGAGCAGTTCTTC. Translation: CASSTKRWSARVDVDEQFF.

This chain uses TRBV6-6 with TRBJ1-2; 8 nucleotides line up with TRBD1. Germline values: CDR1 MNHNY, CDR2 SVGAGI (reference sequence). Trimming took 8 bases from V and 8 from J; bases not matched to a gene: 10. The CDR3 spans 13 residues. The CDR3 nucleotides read TGTGCCAGCTGGGGGGACAGGCAACGAGGCTACACCTTC. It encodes CASWGDRQRGYTF.

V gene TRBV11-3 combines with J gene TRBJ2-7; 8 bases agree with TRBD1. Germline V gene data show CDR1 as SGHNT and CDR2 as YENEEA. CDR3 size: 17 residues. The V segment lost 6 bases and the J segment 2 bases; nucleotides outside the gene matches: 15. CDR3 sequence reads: CASRFWGRQGSAYEQYF. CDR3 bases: TGTGCCAGCAGGTTTTGGGGAAGACAGGGGTCCGCCTACGAGCAGTACTTC.

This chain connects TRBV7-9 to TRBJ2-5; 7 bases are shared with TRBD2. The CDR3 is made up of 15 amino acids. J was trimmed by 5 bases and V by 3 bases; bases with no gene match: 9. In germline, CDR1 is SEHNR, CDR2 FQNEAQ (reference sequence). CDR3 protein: CASSFTAGVEETQYF. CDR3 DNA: TGTGCCAGCAGCTTTACGGCGGGAGTAGAGGAGACCCAGTACTTC. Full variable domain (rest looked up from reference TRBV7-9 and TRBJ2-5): DTGVSQNPRHKITKRGQNVTFRCDPISEHNRLYWYRQTLGQGPEFLTYFQNEAQLEKSRLLSDRFSAERPKGSFSTLEIQRTEQGDSAMYLCASSFTAGVEETQYFGPGTRLLVL.

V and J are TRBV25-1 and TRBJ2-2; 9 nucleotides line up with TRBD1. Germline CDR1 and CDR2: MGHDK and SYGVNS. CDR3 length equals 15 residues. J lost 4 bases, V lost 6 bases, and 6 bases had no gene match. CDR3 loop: CASRGGTGITGELFF. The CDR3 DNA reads TGTGCCAGCAGGGGGGGGACAGGGATCACCGGGGAGCTGTTTTTT.

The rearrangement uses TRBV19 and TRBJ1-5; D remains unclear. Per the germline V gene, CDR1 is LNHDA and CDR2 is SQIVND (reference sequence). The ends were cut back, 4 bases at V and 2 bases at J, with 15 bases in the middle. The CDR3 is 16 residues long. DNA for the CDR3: TGTGCCAGTAGTAAGTTATTACAGCGACGCAATCAGCCCCAGCATTTT. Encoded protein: CASSKLLQRRNQPQHF.

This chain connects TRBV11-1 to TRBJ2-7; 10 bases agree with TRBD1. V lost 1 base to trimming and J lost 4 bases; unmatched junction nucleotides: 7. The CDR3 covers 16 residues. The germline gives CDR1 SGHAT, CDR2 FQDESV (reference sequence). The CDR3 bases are TGTGCCAGCAGCTTAGGAACGGGACAGGGGCTTTACGAGCAGTACTTC. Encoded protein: CASSLGTGQGLYEQYF.